These 20 T cell receptor beta chains came from one sample sequenced in a study. The run used an Illumina MiSeq. TCRdb reprocessed the public reads (quality trimming at Q25 with fastp, clone calling with MiXCR) and kept in-frame beta chains. One record per CDR3 amino acid sequence lists the most common genes and DNA. The table for this sample lists under 2,000 distinct CDR3 sequences; 8% to 8.5% of them were counted only once. Of the sample, approximately 12% is held by the ten largest clones. The sequencing sample was made of CD4+ T cells from peripheral blood. The receptors here all came from a human donor with rheumatoid arthritis.

This clonotype is medium-sized (0.01 to 0.1%) in the sample. The J gene is TRBJ2-2, the V gene TRBV5-6, with a tentative D call TRBD2 (6 bases). Germline-derived CDR1 and CDR2 are SGHDT and YYEEEE. This CDR3 comprises 16 residues. V lost 4 bases, J lost 1 base, and 14 bases lay in between. CDR3 bases: TGTGCCAGCAGCGTCCGGGACTTTAGGAACACCGGGGAGCTGTTTTTT. Translation: CASSVRDFRNTGELFF.

By share of the sample, this clonotype is medium-sized. The chain has TRBV14 and TRBJ2-6; a possible D gene is TRBD1 (5 bases). Germline CDR1 and CDR2: SGHDN and FVKESK. Trimming took 0 bases from V and 3 from J, leaving 15 bases between them. The CDR3 is made up of 18 amino acids. Written as DNA, the CDR3 is TGTGCCAGCAGCCAAGATAAGTCAGGGCAATATGGGGCCAACGTCCTGACTTTC. Translated, it gives CASSQDKSGQYGANVLTF. The full variable domain, with the rest looked up from reference TRBV14 and TRBJ2-6, is EAGVTQFPSHSVIEKGQTVTLRCDPISGHDNLYWYRRVMGKEIKFLLHFVKESKQDESGMPNNRFLAERTGGTYSTLKVQPAELEDSGVYFCASSQDKSGQYGANVLTFGAGSRLTVL.

By sample fraction, this clonotype is medium-sized. The chain couples TRBV7-2 to TRBJ2-7; D is possibly TRBD2 (5 bases). The CDR3 is 15 residues long. The V end was cut by 1 base, the J end by 3 bases, with 13 bases between. CDR1 is SGHTA and CDR2 is FQGNSA in the germline V gene. DNA of the CDR3: TGTGCCAGCAGCTTAGGAGCAGGAGGTTTCTACGAGCAGTACTTC. Translating gives CASSLGAGGFYEQYF.

This clonotype is classed as medium-sized. In nucleotides, the CDR3 is TGTGCCAGCAGTTCCTGGGACAGGGTGGGCTACGAGCAGTACTTC. Its translation is CASSSWDRVGYEQYF. The V gene is TRBV27, the J gene TRBJ2-7; 9 bases map to TRBD1. Per germline, CDR1 MNHEY and CDR2 SMNVEV (reference sequence). V shed 4 bases and J 3 bases; nucleotides not matched to a gene: 7. The CDR3 consists of 15 residues.

About this clonotype itself: This may come from a read error, since a much larger clone is one base off. V is TRBV14 and J is TRBJ2-7; D may correspond to TRBD1 or TRBD2 (6 bases each). The V gene's germline CDR1 is SGHDN and CDR2 FVKESK. The CDR3 loop spans 12 amino acids. CDR3 in amino acids: CANSQGQTRSYF. The CDR3 coding sequence is TGTGCCAACAGCCAAGGACAGACTAGATCGTACTTC.

Relative to its sample, this clonotype is medium-sized. CDR3 coding DNA: TGCAGTGCGCCCGCTAATGGAGTCACAGATACGCAGTATTTT. This translates into CSAPANGVTDTQYF. This sequence joins TRBV20-1 and TRBJ2-3; no definite D call. Germline V gives CDR1 DFQATT, CDR2 SNEGSKA (reference sequence). Trimming removed 6 bases at V and 2 bases at J, with 15 bases between. The CDR3 runs 14 residues.

By share, this clonotype ranks as medium-sized. This chain joins TRBV29-1 and TRBJ2-4; TRBD2 agrees at 13 bases. The CDR3 totals 16 residues. With 1 base clipped from V and 6 bases from J, the junction kept 6 bases outside the gene matches. Germline assignment: CDR1 SQVTM and CDR2 ANQGSEA. CDR3 DNA sequence: TGCAGCGTTGAAGGGACTAGCGGGAGCTTTGGAAACATTCAGTACTTC. Protein product: CSVEGTSGSFGNIQYF.

Within the sample, this clonotype is large. The CDR3 protein is CASSQDAGQTDTQYF. The CDR3 bases are TGCGCCAGCAGCCAAGACGCGGGTCAGACAGATACGCAGTATTTT. The V and J genes are TRBV4-3 and TRBJ2-3; tentative D call: TRBD2 (5 bases). The CDR3 is 15 amino acids. Germline V gene sequence: CDR1 LGHNA, CDR2 YSLEER. The V end was cut by 0 bases, the J end by 3 bases, with 10 bases between.

Relative to its sample, this clonotype is medium-sized. This chain uses TRBV4-3 with TRBJ2-3, with TRBD2 matching over 9 bases. The CDR3 has 16 residues. The ends lost 0 bases at V and 4 bases at J; junction bases unmatched: 5. CDR1 and CDR2 from the germline V gene are LGHNA and YSLEER. CDR3 in DNA: TGCGCCAGCAGCCAAGAGACAGCGGGAGGTGCAGATACGCAGTATTTT. Protein product: CASSQETAGGADTQYF.

This clonotype is deemed large (0.1 to 1%). The gene calls are TRBV6-1 and TRBJ2-3; 11 positions match TRBD1. After removal of 6 bases from V and 3 bases from J, the junction contained 2 bases not matched to a gene. Germline V gene sequence: CDR1 MNHNS, CDR2 SASEGT. This CDR3 contains 14 residues. CDR3 protein: CASSGTGGTDTQYF. In DNA form, the CDR3 reads TGTGCCAGCAGCGGGACAGGGGGTACAGATACGCAGTATTTT.

In this sample, this clonotype is medium-sized. This chain links TRBV5-1 with TRBJ2-3; the match to TRBD2 covers 7 bases. The CDR3 covers 15 residues. Germline CDR1 and CDR2: SGHRS and YFSETQ. Unmatched junction bases numbered 6, after V lost 2 bases and J lost 3 bases. As DNA, the CDR3 is TGCGCCAGCAGCTTTTTGGGCGGGAGTACAGATACGCAGTATTTT. Its translation: CASSFLGGSTDTQYF.

CDR3 coding DNA: TGTGCCAGCAGCGTAGAGGACTTGAGGAATTCACCCCTCCACTTT. Translated, it gives CASSVEDLRNSPLHF. The gene calls are TRBV9 and TRBJ1-6; D is unclear. This CDR3 contains 15 residues. Trimming left V 0 bases short and J 7 bases short, with 11 bases between. The germline V gene has CDR1 SGDLS and CDR2 YYNGEE.

This clonotype is labeled large. This rearrangement joins TRBV5-6 to TRBJ1-1, with 9 bases identical to TRBD1. With 1 base clipped from V and 0 bases from J, the junction kept 4 bases outside the gene matches. This CDR3 region has 16 residues. The germline V gene encodes CDR1 SGHDT and CDR2 YYEEEE. The CDR3 DNA is TGTGCCAGCAGCTTGACGGGACAGGGCTTGAACACTGAAGCTTTCTTT. This gives the protein CASSLTGQGLNTEAFF.

By frequency in the sample, this clonotype is medium-sized. This chain connects TRBV7-2 to TRBJ2-6; D uncertain. Germline V gene sequence: CDR1 SGHTA, CDR2 FQGNSA. Between the trimmed V and J ends, which lost 1 base and 0 bases, there was a span of 10 bases. This CDR3 has 17 residues. The CDR3 DNA follows: TGTGCCAGCAGCTTAGATAGTGCTACCTCTGGGGCCAACGTCCTGACTTTC. It translates to CASSLDSATSGANVLTF. The full variable domain, completed using reference TRBV7-2 and TRBJ2-6, is GAGVSQSPSNKVTEKGKDVELRCDPISGHTALYWYRQSLGQGLEFLIYFQGNSAPDKSGLPSDRFSAERTGGSVSTLTIQRTQQEDSAVYLCASSLDSATSGANVLTFGAGSRLTVL.

This clonotype showed up many times. The chain recombines TRBV14 with TRBJ2-7; D perhaps matches TRBD2 (6 bases). The V gene lost 1 base and the J gene lost 12 bases, with 13 bases spanning the gap. This CDR3 has 12 amino acids. CDR1 SGHDN and CDR2 FVKESK come from the germline V gene. In DNA, the CDR3 is TGTGCCAGCAGCCAAGGACAGACTAGATCGTACTTC. It specifies CASSQGQTRSYF.

By sample share, this clonotype is medium-sized. This CDR3 reads CASSLGTGTGGSPLHF. The CDR3, as DNA: TGTGCCAGCAGCTTAGGAACCGGGACAGGGGGTTCACCCCTCCACTTT. This rearrangement joins TRBV7-2 to TRBJ1-6, with 11 positions matching TRBD1. Trimming at V came to 1 base and at J to 9 bases, leaving 5 bases not matched to a gene. Germline V CDR1 and CDR2: SGHTA, FQGNSA. This CDR3 has 16 amino acids.

This clonotype is classed as medium-sized. This sequence joins TRBV19 and TRBJ2-3; TRBD2 matches 7 bases. Germline lookup yields CDR1 LNHDA and CDR2 SQIVND (reference sequence). The CDR3 runs to 13 residues. DNA for the CDR3: TGTGCTCTCAGGGACTATGTCACAGATACGCAGTATTTT. Residues: CALRDYVTDTQYF.

Judged by abundance, this clonotype is medium-sized. V is TRBV7-2 and J is TRBJ2-3; D remains ambiguous. Germline CDR1 and CDR2: SGHTA and FQGNSA. This CDR3 is built from 13 residues. The V gene lost 5 bases and the J gene lost 2 bases, with 8 bases spanning the gap. DNA for the CDR3: TGTGCCAGCAGCCGAATGATCACAGATACGCAGTATTTT. This gives the protein CASSRMITDTQYF. Full variable domain (rest looked up from reference TRBV7-2 and TRBJ2-3): GAGVSQSPSNKVTEKGKDVELRCDPISGHTALYWYRQSLGQGLEFLIYFQGNSAPDKSGLPSDRFSAERTGGSVSTLTIQRTQQEDSAVYLCASSRMITDTQYFGPGTRLTVL.

By proportion, this clonotype is medium-sized. The gene calls are TRBV20-1 and TRBJ2-3; 12 positions match TRBD2. J gave up 3 bases and V 5 bases, and 6 bases lay outside the gene matches. The germline CDR1 and CDR2 sequences are DFQATT and SNEGSKA (reference sequence). The CDR3 contains 15 residues. The CDR3 sequence is CSAPTGTSGTDTQYF. DNA of the CDR3: TGCAGTGCTCCTACCGGGACTAGCGGGACAGATACGCAGTATTTT.

By sample share, this clonotype is medium-sized. The CDR3 bases are TGTGCCAGCAGCCCTGCGGGGTCCCCACGAGAGACCCAGTACTTC. Residues: CASSPAGSPRETQYF. J is TRBJ2-5 and V is TRBV7-6, with D perhaps matching TRBD2 (6 bases). V was shortened by 5 bases and J by 4 bases, with 17 bases between the two germline ends. The CDR3 runs 15 residues. Germline CDR1 SGHVS, CDR2 FNYEAQ.